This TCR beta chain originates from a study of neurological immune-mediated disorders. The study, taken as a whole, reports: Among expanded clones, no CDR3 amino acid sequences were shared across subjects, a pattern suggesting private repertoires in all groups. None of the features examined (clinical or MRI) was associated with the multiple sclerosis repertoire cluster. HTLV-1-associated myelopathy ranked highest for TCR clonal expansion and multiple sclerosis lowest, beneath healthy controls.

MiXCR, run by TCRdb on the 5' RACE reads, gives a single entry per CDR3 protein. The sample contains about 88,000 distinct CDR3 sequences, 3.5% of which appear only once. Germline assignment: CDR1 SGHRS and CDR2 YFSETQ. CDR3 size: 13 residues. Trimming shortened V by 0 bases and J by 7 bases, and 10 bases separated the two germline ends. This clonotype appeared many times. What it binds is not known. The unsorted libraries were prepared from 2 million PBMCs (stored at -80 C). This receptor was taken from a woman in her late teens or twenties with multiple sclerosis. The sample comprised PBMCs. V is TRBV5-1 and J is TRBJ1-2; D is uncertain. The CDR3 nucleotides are TGCGCCAGCAGCTTGGACAGTTGGACTGGCTACACCTTC. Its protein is CASSLDSWTGYTF.